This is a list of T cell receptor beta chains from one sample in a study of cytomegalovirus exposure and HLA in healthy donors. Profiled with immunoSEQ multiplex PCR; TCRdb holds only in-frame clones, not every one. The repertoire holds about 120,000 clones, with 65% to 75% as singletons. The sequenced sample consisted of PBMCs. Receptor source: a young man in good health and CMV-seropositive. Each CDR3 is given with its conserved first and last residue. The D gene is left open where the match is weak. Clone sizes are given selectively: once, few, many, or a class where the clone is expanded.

CDR3aa: CASSFRNTEAFF
CDR3nt: TGTGCCAGCAGCTTCAGGAACACTGAAGCTTTCTTT
j_gene: TRBJ1-1
d_gene: -
abundance: -
v_gene: TRBV7-9

CDR3aa: CAVRGGAGPGETQYF
CDR3nt: TGTGCCGTTCGGGGAGGGGCGGGGCCTGGAGAGACCCAGTACTTC
j_gene: TRBJ2-5
d_gene: TRBD2
abundance: -
v_gene: TRBV28

CDR3aa: CASSLEWGPWDEQFF
CDR3nt: TGTGCCAGCAGCTTAGAGTGGGGCCCATGGGATGAGCAGTTCTTC
j_gene: TRBJ2-1
d_gene: -
abundance: -
v_gene: TRBV11-3

CDR3aa: CASSDRGPDTGELFF
CDR3nt: TGTGCCAGCAGTGACAGGGGGCCGGACACCGGGGAGCTGTTTTTT
j_gene: TRBJ2-2
d_gene: TRBD1
abundance: -
v_gene: TRBV25-1

CDR3aa: CATSSSGGADTQYF
CDR3nt: TGCGCCACCTCGTCTTCAGGAGGTGCAGATACGCAGTATTTT
j_gene: TRBJ2-3
d_gene: -
abundance: once
v_gene: TRBV10-1

CDR3aa: CASSTTSGEQFF
CDR3nt: TGTGCCAGCAGCACCACTAGCGGTGAGCAGTTCTTC
j_gene: TRBJ2-1
d_gene: TRBD2
abundance: -
v_gene: TRBV7-2

CDR3aa: CASSLGAEGNQPQHF
CDR3nt: TGTGCCAGCTCACTTGGGGCTGAAGGCAATCAGCCCCAGCATTTT
j_gene: TRBJ1-5
d_gene: -
abundance: few
v_gene: TRBV18

CDR3aa: CATETGFPGEQYF
CDR3nt: TGTGCCACCGAGACAGGGTTTCCCGGGGAGCAGTACTTC
j_gene: TRBJ2-7
d_gene: TRBD1
abundance: -
v_gene: TRBV6-5

CDR3aa: CASFLSGGGNTGELFF
CDR3nt: TGTGCCAGTTTCCTCAGCGGGGGGGGGAACACCGGGGAGCTGTTTTTT
j_gene: TRBJ2-2
d_gene: TRBD2
abundance: -
v_gene: TRBV27

CDR3aa: CASSPHRGGPQETQYF
CDR3nt: TGCGCCAGCAGCCCACACCGCGGGGGGCCCCAAGAGACCCAGTACTTC
j_gene: TRBJ2-5
d_gene: TRBD2
abundance: -
v_gene: TRBV4-3

CDR3aa: CASSLAGGTETQYF
CDR3nt: TGTGCCAGCAGCTTAGCGGGGGGGACAGAGACCCAGTACTTC
j_gene: TRBJ2-5
d_gene: TRBD2
abundance: -
v_gene: TRBV7-9

CDR3aa: CSADSANYGYTF
CDR3nt: TGCAGCGCCGACAGTGCTAACTATGGCTACACCTTC
j_gene: TRBJ1-2
d_gene: -
abundance: -
v_gene: TRBV29-1

CDR3aa: CASSVREGEGEKLFF
CDR3nt: TGTGCCAGCAGCGTTAGGGAGGGCGAGGGGGAAAAACTGTTTTTT
j_gene: TRBJ1-4
d_gene: -
abundance: -
v_gene: TRBV9

CDR3aa: CASSLSGSRRELFF
CDR3nt: TGTGCCAGCAGTTTATCGGGCTCCCGGCGGGAGCTGTTTTTT
j_gene: TRBJ2-2
d_gene: -
abundance: -
v_gene: TRBV27

CDR3aa: CASSRGVSYNEQFF
CDR3nt: TGCGCCAGCAGCCGGGGGGTCTCCTACAATGAGCAGTTCTTC
j_gene: TRBJ2-1
d_gene: -
abundance: -
v_gene: TRBV4-3

CDR3aa: CASNNRNSPLHF
CDR3nt: TGTGCCAGCAATAACAGAAATTCACCCCTCCACTTT
j_gene: TRBJ1-6
d_gene: -
abundance: -
v_gene: TRBV28

CDR3aa: CASSLFDRGPDEQFF
CDR3nt: TGTGCCAGCAGCCTATTCGACAGGGGGCCGGATGAGCAGTTCTTC
j_gene: TRBJ2-1
d_gene: TRBD1
abundance: -
v_gene: TRBV9

CDR3aa: CASWPKSDRRLQETQYF
CDR3nt: TGCGCCAGCTGGCCCAAAAGCGACCGCCGCTTACAAGAGACCCAGTACTTC
j_gene: TRBJ2-5
d_gene: -
abundance: -
v_gene: TRBV5-1

CDR3aa: CASSLNSGDNQPQHF
CDR3nt: TGTGCCTCGTCCTTAAACTCGGGTGACAATCAGCCCCAGCATTTT
j_gene: TRBJ1-5
d_gene: -
abundance: -
v_gene: TRBV10-3

CDR3aa: CAWSEGVGDQPQHF
CDR3nt: TGTGCCTGGAGTGAGGGGGTGGGCGATCAGCCCCAGCATTTT
j_gene: TRBJ1-5
d_gene: -
abundance: -
v_gene: TRBV30

CDR3aa: CASSFGLAGSTDTQYF
CDR3nt: TGCGCCAGCAGCTTTGGACTAGCGGGGAGCACAGATACGCAGTATTTT
j_gene: TRBJ2-3
d_gene: TRBD2
abundance: -
v_gene: TRBV5-1

CDR3aa: CASSQRDRDGLSGNTIYF
CDR3nt: TGCGCCAGCAGCCAGCGGGACAGGGACGGATTATCTGGAAACACCATATATTTT
j_gene: TRBJ1-3
d_gene: TRBD1
abundance: once
v_gene: TRBV4-1

CDR3aa: CASSFGQGGQPQHF
CDR3nt: TGTGCCAGCAGCTTCGGACAGGGCGGTCAGCCCCAGCATTTT
j_gene: TRBJ1-5
d_gene: TRBD1
abundance: once
v_gene: TRBV9